This T cell receptor (beta chain) was retrieved from a study of cytomegalovirus exposure and HLA in healthy donors (dated by TCRdb to about 2017). About the study as a whole: An earlier analysis of under 600 of the donors reported 250 to 300 Gb of sequence data and more than 90 million unique TCR beta sequences from about 200 million T cells. Roughly 300 gigabases of sequencing data and 91 million or so unique TCR sequences made up an early release that covered about 640 HLA-typed donors. Of the 300 to 500 genotyped donors, less than 90% were placed in the genetic ancestry cluster associated with self-reported Caucasian donors. The study aimed to test whether signatures of past pathogen exposure could be identified by cataloging public T cell receptors. The T cell repertoires of around 730 subjects were profiled by immunosequencing and related to cytomegalovirus serostatus. Along with the approximately 650-subject first cohort, a separate validation cohort of about 110 different subjects was used. To predict cytomegalovirus infection status, the study combined high-throughput TCR immunosequencing, statistical association of individual TCRs with disease status, and machine learning. In a later analysis, previously published TCR beta repertoires from hundreds of donors were re-analyzed and high-resolution HLA genotyping was added so that TCR occurrence patterns could be studied. In the later analysis, no new phenotypic data were used to find candidate immune exposures; instead, reliance was placed on TCR beta sequences and their occurrence across donors. To decide whether each TCR beta V gene segment behaved as functional or pseudogenic, an earlier analysis of some 600 of the donors relied on high-throughput TCR beta sequencing. Donor age, sex, ethnicity and CMV serostatus were collected together with the repertoire data. In a later genetic analysis, genome-wide SNP genotypes for about 55% of the roughly 670 donors were used, and that subset was treated as a discovery cohort. All discovery cohort repertoires had been generated on a single sequencing platform. Both class I and class II loci were covered by HLA typing, at four-digit resolution. Typing coverage differed by locus: A, B, C, DRB1 and DQB1 were typed in roughly 620-630 donors, DQA1 in 522, DPA1 in nearly 610, and DPB1 in approximately 450. Several DR-DQ haplotypes were handled as single units for association and clustering because linkage in the cohort was strong. Among about 410 genotyped donors of the cohort, an average of about 240,000 unique TCR beta nucleotide sequences was sequenced per donor, of which about 18% were non-productive. Broad study findings and their caveats: The cohort was sequenced for TCR beta chains only, and without alpha or paired-chain data the features that could be detected were limited. Because HLA typing was unavailable for some donors at each locus, only the typed subset was used in association tests. The earlier analysis of about 600 of the donors excluded 15 to 20 rarely observed V segments, including chromosome 9 orphons, because counts were too low. Specific HLA alleles were associated with 15,000 to 20,000 TCR beta sequences at a false discovery rate of 0.05 in a later analysis. A further reported finding was that TCR beta sequences accurately predicted the HLA-A and HLA-B alleles for most subjects in the first cohort. Compared with the approximately 670-donor mean, donors in an Asian-associated ancestry cluster had fewer N-insertions in productive TCRs, according to a later genetic analysis. Three of the identified cytomegalovirus-associated TCR beta chains were confirmed in vitro to be specific for cytomegalovirus antigens. In a later analysis, the rate of TCR association differed among HLA loci, with DRB1 alleles having the most associated TCRs and HLA-C alleles having the fewest. Presence/absence analyses assumed roughly uniform sequencing depth across donors, an assumption that may not hold. While some public TCRs were present in many individuals, most TCR sequences turned up only very rarely across donors. In both the original and validation cohorts, the classifier was reported to diagnose cytomegalovirus status with high specificity and sensitivity. Correlated functional status among segregating V segments might be attributable to linkage disequilibrium, but an unknown experimental factor could not be ruled out. The sequencing pipeline was judged likely to have produced a cluster of highly shared sequence variants as a technical artifact. The authors suggested that the approach could potentially be generalized to other disease states and immunological phenotypes. Broadly in line with IMGT annotations, most TCR beta V segments showed up in productive rearrangements about 90% or about 30% of the time in an earlier analysis of roughly 590 of the donors. Most CMV-associated TCR beta chains appeared to be HLA-restricted in a later analysis, and the HLA associations seemed to be driven largely by CMV exposure. For the cohort, immune exposure information was limited to CMV serostatus. In the study, some 160 TCR beta chains were listed as associated with cytomegalovirus. Compared with equally common non-associated chains, HLA-associated TCR beta chains in a later analysis were more clonally expanded and had lower generation probabilities. A later genetic analysis associated a missense DCLRE1C variant with V-gene and J-gene trimming of TCR beta chains, and an independent cohort replicated the association. Some IMGT-functional V segments, including TRBV6-2 and TRBV6-3, could not be distinguished by the 87-base-pair reads and were therefore excluded. A later analysis reported that several top co-occurrence clusters appeared linked to parvovirus B19, influenza, CMV and Epstein-Barr virus. When HLA alleles, especially DR and DQ, strongly co-occurred, TCR associations were difficult to assign to individual alleles.

Library generation was performed with the immunoSEQ multiplex PCR assay. The multiplex PCR relied on a mix of 60 forward primers for TCR Vbeta segments and 13 reverse primers for TCR Jbeta segments. A multiplex PCR assay on genomic DNA amplified the CDR3 region of rearranged TCR beta genes. The Illumina HiSeq System was used to sequence the amplified TCR beta libraries as 87-base-pair reads. The original pipeline was this. A later analysis tallied tens of millions of unique TCR beta chains across the 660 or so repertoires, and some 10 million of those chains were shared by two or more donors. To remove PCR and sequencing errors, raw reads were error-corrected and collapsed into unique sequences using a nearest-neighbor algorithm that merged closely related sequences. CDR3 sequences were aligned to IMGT reference sequences to assign V, D and J gene segments. For a sequence to be retained, at least a six-nucleotide match to both a V gene segment and a J gene segment was required. A rearrangement was called productive if the CDR3 had no stop codons and remained in frame with V and J, and every other rearrangement was called non-productive. Following IMGT convention, CDR3 was defined as the stretch from the second conserved V-encoded cysteine up to the conserved J-encoded phenylalanine. The earlier analysis of some 580 of the donors excluded any sequence lacking an unambiguous match to a single V gene segment. In an earlier analysis of some 590 of the donors, a V segment was called functional when productive rearrangements were above 56.7%, and segregating when the standard deviation between donors exceeded 5%. To diagnose cytomegalovirus status from the catalog of TCR beta chain sequences, a statistical classification framework was built. A later analysis assigned V and J genes by comparing TCR nucleotide sequences with IMGT/GENE-DB human TR gene sequences. A later analysis assigned CDR3 sequences and most-parsimonious VDJ recombination scenarios with the TCRdist pipeline. In a later analysis, each TCR beta chain was defined by its CDR3 amino acid sequence together with its V-gene family, and reads without a unique V-gene family were excluded. To address suspected cross-contamination and a sequencing artifact, a later analysis removed several hundred highly shared, low-generation-probability nucleotide sequences. For each public chain, a later analysis derived a clonal expansion index from normalized ranks of inferred template counts within each repertoire. In a later analysis, generation probabilities were computed with a VDJ recombination model fitted to out-of-frame rearrangements, and the resulting probabilities were checked against IGoR. A later analysis scored TCR-TCR, TCR-HLA and TCR-CMV co-occurrence with hypergeometric tests, applying a repertoire-size bias correction to TCR pairs. A later analysis estimated false discovery rates by permuting HLA or CMV assignments 20 times. A later analysis grouped co-occurring TCRs with DBSCAN, adding TCRdist sequence similarity when clustering within HLA-allele-positive subsets. Repertoires with fewer than 30,000 or more than 120,000 public chains were left out of co-occurrence clustering, as were about five repertoires with anomalous nucleotide sharing. TCRdb carries this immuneACCESS record with in-frame sequences only. Its versions omit some clonotypes, under half of them owing to an unresolved V gene in the studies checked, with the rest unexplained. V, J and clone size reflect that table, while D and trimming were determined from the DNA. For this sample, the table gives about 150,000 clones. The ten largest clones represent roughly 2% of the sample.

In total, roughly 710 healthy bone marrow donors made up the cohort. All cohort members were sampled while nominally healthy, although unrecorded immune exposures were likely present. The donor tested CMV seronegative and was one of the 352 seronegative cohort members. Each donor provided a peripheral blood sample, and peripheral blood mononuclear cells were used for TCR beta sequencing. Genomic DNA was extracted from the blood cell samples with the Qiagen DNeasy Blood Extraction Kit. Concerning this clone: Its antigen is unknown.

V trim: 5 bases; J trim: 7 bases; unmatched bases: 16. CDR1 and CDR2 are read off the germline V gene as ENHRY and SYGVKD. The CDR3 contains 17 residues, cysteine and phenylalanine counted. The CDR3 DNA has 51 bases and is translated from base 1. Sequenced material: PBMCs. The sequence joins TRBV10-3 to TRBJ2-7, and 11 junctional nucleotides match TRBD1. The receptor was isolated from a man in his thirties or forties in good health and CMV-seronegative. For the CDR3, the sequence is CAISQNAAGQGAREQYF. The DNA sequence is TGTGCCATCAGTCAGAATGCAGCCGGACAGGGGGCGAGAGAGCAGTACTTC.